A selection of T cell receptor beta chains follows, all from one sample in a study of CD8+CD57+ T cells in acquired aplastic anemia. Via MiXCR, TCRdb re-called the reads, giving one row per CDR3 protein. The sample lists 90,000 to 120,000 distinct CDR3 sequences; around 53% were seen once. The source material was sorted CD4+, CD8+, or CD8+CD57+ T cells (not recorded which) from PBMCs. Receptors originate from a human donor in good health, serving as a control. CDR3s include the opening cysteine and the closing phenylalanine or tryptophan. The order of the fields is V gene, clone size, J gene, D gene, CDR3 DNA, CDR3 protein. D genes are given only for firm matches. The size of a clone is reported for some rows only, either as once, few or many, or as a class for expanded clones.

TRBV25-1	-	TRBJ2-7	TRBD2	TGTGCCAGCAGGTATTCCCCACTAGCGGGAGGCACCTACGAGCAGTACTTC	CASRYSPLAGGTYEQYF
TRBV25-1	-	TRBJ2-3	-	TGTGCCAGCAGCTCACCGGGTGGGGACACTAGCACAGATACGCAGTATTTT	CASSSPGGDTSTDTQYF
TRBV10-3	-	TRBJ2-7	TRBD1	TGTGCCACCTACTCCCCGGGACAGGGGGAACGACCGTACTTC	CATYSPGQGERPYF
TRBV19	-	TRBJ1-2	-	TGTGCCAGTAGTATAGCGTTTTCCCCCACCCAGTGGGGCTACACCTTC	CASSIAFSPTQWGYTF
TRBV3-2	many	TRBJ2-7	-	TGTGCCAGCAGCCAAGATGTAGCCTACGAGCAGTACTTC	CASSQDVAYEQYF
TRBV6-5	many	TRBJ1-2	-	TGTGCCAGCAGTTACGGAGGGTCCGATGGCTACACCTTC	CASSYGGSDGYTF
TRBV6-1	many	TRBJ2-7	-	TGTGCCAGCAGTGAACAAGGCCCCTACGAGCAGTACTTC	CASSEQGPYEQYF
TRBV20-1	-	TRBJ2-3	TRBD1	TGCAGTGCTAGGGGACAGATCACAGATACGCAGTATTTT	CSARGQITDTQYF
TRBV7-3	many	TRBJ2-1	TRBD1	TGTGCCAGCAGCCCCGGGACAGGGAACAATGAGCAGTTCTTC	CASSPGTGNNEQFF
TRBV29-1	once	TRBJ2-7	-	TGCAGCGCTACTGGACCCGTCTACGAGCAGTACTTC	CSATGPVYEQYF
TRBV6-5	-	TRBJ2-7	-	TGTGCCAGCAGTTTCGGATCGGGGCTCGGATCCTACGAGCAGTACTTC	CASSFGSGLGSYEQYF
TRBV25-1	once	TRBJ2-1	TRBD1	TGTGCCATCTCCTCCGGGACAGGGCAGGTCTTC	CAISSGTGQVF
TRBV5-6	-	TRBJ2-7	TRBD1	TGTGCCAGCAGCTATGTACGGACAGGGGTGGACGAGCAGTACTTC	CASSYVRTGVDEQYF
TRBV7-9	many	TRBJ1-2	-	TGTGCCAGCAGCCCTACAGGTTACGGCTACACCTTC	CASSPTGYGYTF
TRBV2	-	TRBJ2-7	TRBD1	TGTGCCAGCAGTTGGGACAGGGATGACGAGCAGTACTTC	CASSWDRDDEQYF
TRBV20-1	-	TRBJ2-7	TRBD2	TGCAGTGCTGGACTTGGGACTAGCGCCTACGAGCAGTACTTC	CSAGLGTSAYEQYF
TRBV14	many	TRBJ1-1	-	TGTGCCAGCAGCCAAGATCATTTCCTACCTGAAGCTTTCTTT	CASSQDHFLPEAFF
TRBV30	many	TRBJ1-5	-	TGTGCCTGGAGTGATCGACGGTCCGGGGGGCCCCAGCATTTT	CAWSDRRSGGPQHF
TRBV3-1	many	TRBJ2-7	TRBD1	TGTGCCAGCAGAGGGGGCCACGAGCAGTACTTC	CASRGGHEQYF
TRBV7-3	many	TRBJ2-1	TRBD2	TGTGCCAGCAGCTTAGTCGGCGGGGGGGCCACAAATGAGCAGTTCTTC	CASSLVGGGATNEQFF
TRBV5-1	-	TRBJ1-6	-	TGCGCCAGCAGCTTGAAGGGGGAAAATTCACCCCTCCACTTT	CASSLKGENSPLHF
TRBV10-2	-	TRBJ1-1	-	TGCGCCAGCCAGATTACGGAGTTGGCTGAAGCTTTCTTT	CASQITELAEAFF
TRBV19	many	TRBJ1-1	-	TGTGCCAGTAGTTTGGGATCTGAAGCTTTCTTT	CASSLGSEAFF
TRBV5-4	few	TRBJ1-1	-	TGTGCCAGCAGCTTCCCACCCGGTAATGAAGCTTTCTTT	CASSFPPGNEAFF
TRBV25-1	once	TRBJ2-1	TRBD1	TGTGCCAGCAGTGGCAGGGGGCTGTCCTACAATGAGCAGTTCTTC	CASSGRGLSYNEQFF
TRBV2	-	TRBJ1-1	-	TGTGCCAGCAGGGGAGGGCGGACAGTGAACACTGAAGCTTTCTTT	CASRGGRTVNTEAFF
TRBV19	-	TRBJ2-7	-	TGTGCCAGTAGGGAGACAGGTTCTGGTGCCTACGAGCAGTACTTC	CASRETGSGAYEQYF
TRBV15	-	TRBJ2-7	-	TGTGCCATCTCAGACGGATCCTACGAGCAGTACTTC	CAISDGSYEQYF
TRBV19	many	TRBJ1-5	-	TGTGCCAGTAGTATAACAAGTTCGGGATATAGCAATCAGCCCCAGCATTTT	CASSITSSGYSNQPQHF
TRBV9	once	TRBJ2-7	TRBD1	TGTGCCAGCAGCGTAGGAGGGACAGGGTCCCACGAGCAGTACTTC	CASSVGGTGSHEQYF
TRBV10-3	-	TRBJ2-7	-	TGTGCCATCAGTGATCCCCGCTACGAGCAGTACTTC	CAISDPRYEQYF
TRBV19	-	TRBJ2-4	-	TGTGCCAGCAGTGGCGGTTTTCCTCAGTACTTC	CASSGGFPQYF
TRBV7-9	-	TRBJ2-2	-	TGTGCCAGCAGCTTAGGTGCTCCCGGGGAGCTGTTTTTT	CASSLGAPGELFF
TRBV30	-	TRBJ1-1	-	TGTGCCTGGAGTGTTCAGGGGTCGTCTGAAGCTTTCTTT	CAWSVQGSSEAFF
TRBV19	-	TRBJ2-5	TRBD2	TGTGCCACAACGAGCGGGATACCCCAAGAGACCCAGTACTTC	CATTSGIPQETQYF
TRBV7-9	once	TRBJ2-7	-	TGTGCCAGCAGCTTAGATTACCACGAGCAGTACTTC	CASSLDYHEQYF
TRBV2	many	TRBJ2-7	TRBD1	TGTGCCAGCAGTGACCCACTACGGGACAGGCCCTACGAGCAGTACTTC	CASSDPLRDRPYEQYF